This passage covers 14 T cell receptor beta chains from one sample sequenced in a study of PD-1 blockade in classical Hodgkin lymphoma. Brentuximab vedotin exposure varied among the patients, all of whom had relapsed after autologous stem cell transplantation. TCRdb's table, derived via immunoSEQ multiplex PCR, lists solely in-frame clones and lacks some. The sample consists of some 93,000 clones, about nine tenths of them appearing once. Material: peripheral blood mononuclear cells (PBMCs), obtained at baseline. The receptors shown here come from a human donor with classical Hodgkin lymphoma.

The V and J genes are TRBV20-1 and TRBJ1-1; D is undetermined. The CDR3 length is 11 residues. V lost 5 bases and J lost 3, with 7 bases in between. The germline V gene encodes CDR1 DFQATT and CDR2 SNEGSKA (reference sequence). The CDR3 region has the DNA TGCAGTGCTGTTCAGGACACTGAAGCTTTCTTT. It encodes CSAVQDTEAFF.

The chain joins TRBV29-1 to TRBJ1-1; D is unresolved. CDR1 and CDR2 (germline): SQVTM, ANQGSEA. This CDR3 comprises 11 residues. This CDR3 reads CRGMEDTEAFF. The CDR3 DNA sequence: TGCAGGGGGATGGAGGACACTGAAGCTTTCTTT.

The genes are TRBV10-2 and TRBJ1-1, with 7 bases aligning to TRBD1. Looked up from germline, CDR1 is WSHSY and CDR2 is SAAADI. This CDR3 has 14 residues. J gave up 1 base and V 4 bases, and 3 bases lay outside the gene matches. The CDR3 protein is CASSATGRNTEAFF. As DNA, the CDR3 is TGCGCCAGCAGTGCGACAGGGAGGAACACTGAAGCTTTCTTT.

The chain has TRBV6-1 and TRBJ2-1, with 8 bases aligning to TRBD1. Trimming at V came to 6 bases and at J to 13 bases, leaving 8 bases not matched to a gene. The CDR3 is 12 amino acids. The germline CDR1 and CDR2 sequences are MNHNS and SASEGT. The DNA of the CDR3 is TGTGCCAGCAGCCTCACGGACAGGGCCCAGTTCTTC. It translates to CASSLTDRAQFF.

The V call is TRBV7-2, the J call TRBJ2-7; 9 nucleotides agree with TRBD1. The germline gives CDR1 SGHTA, CDR2 FQGNSA. The CDR3 covers 17 residues. V shed 6 bases and J 0 bases; nucleotides not matched to a gene: 12. The chain's CDR3 is CASSFPDRGGSSYEQYF. The CDR3 region has the DNA TGTGCCAGCAGTTTTCCCGACAGGGGGGGGAGCTCCTACGAGCAGTACTTC.

The chain carries TRBV6-1 and TRBJ2-7; D is uncertain. Germline lookup yields CDR1 MNHNS and CDR2 SASEGT. The germline V and J ends were trimmed by 3 bases and 2 bases, with 17 bases remaining between them. The CDR3 contains 16 residues. The CDR3 sequence is CASSDAFRTATYEQYF. CDR3 in DNA: TGTGCCAGCAGTGACGCTTTCCGGACGGCCACCTACGAGCAGTACTTC.

The chain combines TRBV28 with TRBJ2-2; D is possibly TRBD2 (6 bases). With 6 bases removed from V and 3 bases from J, the gap between germline ends came to 23 bases. In germline, CDR1 is MDHEN, CDR2 SYDVKM. There are 18 residues in the CDR3. The CDR3 sequence: CASSLLLHGERDTGELFF. As DNA, the CDR3 is TGTGCCAGCAGCTTGCTTCTCCACGGGGAGCGGGACACCGGGGAGCTGTTTTTT.

This chain joins TRBV18 and TRBJ2-3, with unresolved D. V was clipped by 6 bases and J by 2 bases, with 12 bases between them. Germline V lookup: CDR1 KGHSH, CDR2 LQKENI. This CDR3 contains 14 residues. The DNA of the CDR3 is TGTGCCAGCTCTCCTAGGGAATTCACAGATACGCAGTATTTT. Translated, it gives CASSPREFTDTQYF.

The chain is built from TRBV18 and TRBJ2-3; TRBD2 agrees at 14 bases. Germline CDR1 is KGHSH and CDR2 is LQKENI. The J segment lost 5 bases and the V segment lost 5 bases, leaving 6 bases of the junction unmatched. The CDR3 has 16 residues. The CDR3 loop reads CASSTGLAGAGDTQYF. The CDR3 coding sequence is TGTGCCAGCTCAACGGGACTAGCGGGAGCTGGAGATACGCAGTATTTT. Drawing the rest from reference TRBV18 and TRBJ2-3, the complete variable domain is NAGVMQNPRHLVRRRGQEARLRCSPMKGHSHVYWYRQLPEEGLKFMVYLQKENIIDESGMPKERFSAEFPKEGPSILRIQQVVRGDSAAYFCASSTGLAGAGDTQYFGPGTRLTVL.

This chain connects TRBV6-5 to TRBJ1-1; unclear D gene. V lost 4 bases and J lost 7, with 19 bases in between. In germline, CDR1 is MNHEY, CDR2 SVGAGI. CDR3 length: 15 residues. The chain's CDR3 is CASSSPSEQLIEAFF. The CDR3 region has the DNA TGTGCCAGCAGTTCCCCTTCCGAACAACTTATTGAAGCTTTCTTT.

The rearrangement links TRBV27 to TRBJ2-7; D is undetermined. The CDR3 is 12 amino acids. CDR1 MNHEY and CDR2 SMNVEV come from the germline V gene (reference sequence). V was clipped by 6 bases and J by 1 base, with 7 bases between them. The CDR3 region is CASSRNSYEQYF. DNA for the CDR3: TGTGCCAGCAGCCGAAATTCCTACGAGCAGTACTTC.

The chain is built from TRBV6-1 and TRBJ1-2; D is perhaps TRBD1 (5 bases). CDR1 is MNHNS, CDR2 SASEGT, per germline. With 5 bases removed from V and 0 bases from J, the gap between germline ends came to 7 bases. The CDR3 consists of 13 residues. CDR3 DNA sequence: TGTGCCAGCAGTCTGGGGGCTAACTATGGCTACACCTTC. It specifies CASSLGANYGYTF.

The chain couples TRBV6-6 to TRBJ2-2; TRBD2 aligns across 7 bases. In germline, CDR1 is MNHNY, CDR2 SVGAGI (reference sequence). Germline trimming cut 6 bases from V and 1 base from J; bases unmatched to any gene: 5. The CDR3 is made up of 15 amino acids. CDR3 nucleotide sequence: TGTGCCAGCAGGATATGGGAGGGGAACACCGGGGAGCTGTTTTTT. This gives the protein CASRIWEGNTGELFF.

The chain joins TRBV6-1 to TRBJ1-1; unclear D gene. Deletions cut 4 bases from V and 3 bases from J, with 12 bases between. This CDR3 contains 14 residues. Germline V gives CDR1 MNHNS, CDR2 SASEGT. The CDR3 DNA is TGTGCCAGCAGTGTTAGGGAGGGCCACACTGAAGCTTTCTTT. This sequence encodes CASSVREGHTEAFF.